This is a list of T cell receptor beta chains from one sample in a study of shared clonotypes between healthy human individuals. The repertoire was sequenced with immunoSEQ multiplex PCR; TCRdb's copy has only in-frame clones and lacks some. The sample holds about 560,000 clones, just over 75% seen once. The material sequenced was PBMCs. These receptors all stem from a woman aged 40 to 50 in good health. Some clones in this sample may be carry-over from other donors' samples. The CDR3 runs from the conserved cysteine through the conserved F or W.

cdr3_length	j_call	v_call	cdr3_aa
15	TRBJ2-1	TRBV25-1	CASSLSGSSYNEQFF
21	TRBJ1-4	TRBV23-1	CASRNQTPTLVVCTPNEKLFF
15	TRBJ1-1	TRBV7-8	CASSLARQRTTEAFF
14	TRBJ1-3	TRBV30	CAWSEGVSGNTIYF
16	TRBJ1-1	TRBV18	CASSQQGSGMNTEAFF
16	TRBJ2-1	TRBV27	CASSLVGGSSYNEQFF
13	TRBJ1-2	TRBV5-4	CASSTGQGYGYTF
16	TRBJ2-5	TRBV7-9	CASSLQQPGPQETQYF
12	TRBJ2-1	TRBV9	CASSVDDHEQFF
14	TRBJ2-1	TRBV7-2	CASSLAAGAGEQFF
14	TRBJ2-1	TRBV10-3	CAISEGTSVAEQFF
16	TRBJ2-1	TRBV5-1	CASSSTTSGSSGEQFF
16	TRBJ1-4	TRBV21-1	CASSKECRGRREKLFF
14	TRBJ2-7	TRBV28	CASSPYGLPGEQYF
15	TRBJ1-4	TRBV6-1	CASSEGATANEKLFF